Following are 12 T cell receptor beta chains from one sample sequenced in a study of control samples from healthy donors and cancer patients. Only in-frame clones appear in the TCRdb table, and some are missing; sequencing was by immunoSEQ multiplex PCR. The profile shows some 87,000 clones, 70% to 85% of them singletons. The sequenced sample consisted of PBMCs. These receptor sequences come from a man aged 60-69 years with head and neck cancer.

The chain uses TRBV7-6 and TRBJ2-7; 13 positions agree with TRBD2. The CDR3 runs to 15 residues. Germline values: CDR1 SGHVS, CDR2 FNYEAQ. The junction had 6 bases not matched to a gene; V was cut back by 5 bases and J by 5 bases. CDR3 region: CASSPGLAGVHEQYF. The CDR3 DNA reads TGTGCCAGCAGCCCAGGACTAGCGGGAGTCCACGAGCAGTACTTC.

The chain recombines TRBV11-2 with TRBJ2-1, with TRBD1 matching 9 bases. Trimming took 2 bases from V and 6 from J; bases not matched to a gene: 8. The CDR3 contains 16 residues. The germline V gene encodes CDR1 SGHAT and CDR2 FQNNGV. The CDR3 DNA reads as TGTGCCAGCAGCTTAAGGGGACAGGGTGTCCGCAATGAGCAGTTCTTC. This gives the protein CASSLRGQGVRNEQFF.

The V call is TRBV7-2, the J call TRBJ2-1; D unresolved. The CDR3 is 13 amino acids. CDR1 and CDR2 from the germline V gene are SGHTA and FQGNSA. V lost 3 bases to trimming and J lost 5 bases, with 8 bases between them. CDR3 residues: CASSFAWDNEQFF. The CDR3 nucleotides are TGTGCCAGCAGCTTTGCATGGGACAATGAGCAGTTCTTC.

The V and J genes are TRBV5-1 and TRBJ2-5; TRBD1 aligns across 7 bases. Germline V gene sequence: CDR1 SGHRS, CDR2 YFSETQ. This CDR3 is 13 amino acids long. The ends lost 0 bases at V and 5 bases at J; junction bases unmatched: 1. CDR3 DNA sequence: TGCGCCAGCAGCTTGGAGGGGGCGGAGACCCAGTACTTC. Residues: CASSLEGAETQYF. Drawing the rest from reference TRBV5-1 and TRBJ2-5, the complete variable domain is KAGVTQTPRYLIKTRGQQVTLSCSPISGHRSVSWYQQTPGQGLQFLFEYFSETQRNKGNFPGRFSGRQFSNSRSEMNVSTLELGDSALYLCASSLEGAETQYFGPGTRLLVL.

The J gene is TRBJ2-5, the V gene TRBV6-6; D perhaps matches TRBD1 (6 bases). CDR3 length equals 14 residues. Per germline, CDR1 MNHNY and CDR2 SVGAGI (reference sequence). Trimming cost V 4 bases and J 1 base, with 10 bases left between them. CDR3 sequence reads: CASSLGGSQETQYF. DNA for the CDR3: TGTGCCAGCAGTTTAGGGGGTAGCCAAGAGACCCAGTACTTC.

The gene calls are TRBV7-2 and TRBJ2-2; 8 nucleotides agree with TRBD1. Germline CDR1 SGHTA, CDR2 FQGNSA. The CDR3 is 13 amino acids. V dropped 5 bases and J dropped 8; count of bases not matched to a gene: 4. In DNA form, the CDR3 reads TGTGCCAGCAGCGTGGACAGGGAAGGGGAGCTGTTTTTT. This gives the protein CASSVDREGELFF. Looking up the rest from reference TRBV7-2 and TRBJ2-2 gives the full variable domain: GAGVSQSPSNKVTEKGKDVELRCDPISGHTALYWYRQSLGQGLEFLIYFQGNSAPDKSGLPSDRFSAERTGGSVSTLTIQRTQQEDSAVYLCASSVDREGELFFGEGSRLTVL.

The genes are TRBV5-6 and TRBJ2-5; D is uncertain. This CDR3 has 12 amino acids. Germline lookup yields CDR1 SGHDT and CDR2 YYEEEE. Trimming stripped 1 base from V and 9 bases from J, with 10 bases between. The CDR3 reads CASSLTEVPQYF. The CDR3 coding sequence is TGTGCCAGCAGCTTGACCGAGGTGCCCCAGTACTTC. Full variable domain (outside the CDR3, taken from reference TRBV5-6 and TRBJ2-5): DAGVTQSPTHLIKTRGQQVTLRCSPKSGHDTVSWYQQALGQGPQFIFQYYEEEERQRGNFPDRFSGHQFPNYSSELNVNALLLGDSALYLCASSLTEVPQYFGPGTRLLVL.

The chain links TRBV29-1 to TRBJ1-1, with a tentative D call TRBD1 (6 bases). Trimming pared 8 bases from V and 0 bases from J, leaving 13 bases between. Germline V gene data show CDR1 as SQVTM and CDR2 as ANQGSEA. This CDR3 has 13 residues. This CDR3 reads CSSSGTLNTEAFF. Here the CDR3 DNA reads TGCAGCTCATCCGGGACATTGAACACTGAAGCTTTCTTT.

The genes are TRBV3-1 (or the pseudogene TRBV3-2) and TRBJ1-1; 9 bases map to TRBD1. The CDR3 has 13 amino acids. Germline-derived CDR1 and CDR2 are LGHDT and YNNKEL (reference sequence). The trim removed 2 bases at V and 10 bases at J, leaving 5 bases unmatched. The CDR3: CASSQRGQGLAFF. The CDR3 coding sequence is TGTGCCAGCAGCCAACGCGGACAGGGGTTAGCTTTCTTT.

The chain joins TRBV28 to TRBJ1-2; the D is unclear. Between the trimmed V and J ends, which lost 5 bases and 4 bases, there was a span of 8 bases. This CDR3 is built from 12 residues. Germline values: CDR1 MDHEN, CDR2 SYDVKM. The CDR3 region has the DNA TGTGCCAGCAGTGTCCGAGCCTATGGCTACACCTTC. It is translated as CASSVRAYGYTF.

DNA for the CDR3: TGTGCCAGTTTTGTTACCCCTGTCCACACCTTC. Encoded protein: CASFVTPVHTF. The genes are TRBV6-5 and TRBJ1-2; D call uncertain. Germline loops: CDR1 MNHEY, CDR2 SVGAGI. Trimming cost V 9 bases and J 12 bases, with 17 bases left between them. The CDR3 consists of 11 residues.

The V gene is TRBV5-1, the J gene TRBJ2-1, with 10 positions matching TRBD2. The trim removed 1 base at V and 12 bases at J, leaving 19 bases unmatched. Germline V gene sequence: CDR1 SGHRS, CDR2 YFSETQ. CDR3 length equals 18 residues. CDR3 amino acids: CASSLLTWETSGPDGQFF. The CDR3 nucleotides are TGCGCCAGCAGCTTGCTGACGTGGGAGACTAGCGGGCCTGACGGGCAGTTCTTC.